These T cell receptor beta chains were read from a single sample in a study of blood T cell repertoires in COVID-19. TCRdb keeps only in-frame clones here, not all; method: immunoSEQ multiplex PCR. The table records 75,000 to 90,000 clones, approximately 85% of them present only once. The specimen was peripheral blood. Receptors originate from a man in his fifties with active COVID-19. Each CDR3 is given with its conserved first and last residue. The D gene is left open where the match is weak. Clone size is not always given. Where it is, it says once, few, many or a class for expanded clones.

>TRBJ1-6|TRBV7-8|-|-
TGTGCCAGCAGCCTTGTCGGGGGAGACCCCTATAATTCACCCCTCCACTTT
CASSLVGGDPYNSPLHF
>TRBJ1-5|TRBV12-5|-|-
TGTGCTAGTGGTAGCTACCGGGAGACGGAGGGTTGGTATAATCAGCCCCAGCATTTT
CASGSYRETEGWYNQPQHF
>TRBJ2-5|TRBV12-3/TRBV12-4|-|TRBD2
TGTGCCAGCGGCGGGAGGGCCCGGGAGACCCAGTACTTC
CASGGRARETQYF
>TRBJ1-1|TRBV7-2|-|-
TGTGCCAGCAGCCAACTGGCTGAAGCTTTCTTT
CASSQLAEAFF
>TRBJ2-2|TRBV4-3|few|TRBD2
TGCGCCAGCAGCCATATAGCGGGGGGAGGGACCGGGGAGCTGTTTTTT
CASSHIAGGGTGELFF
>TRBJ2-1|TRBV30|-|TRBD1
TGTGCCTGGAGTTTCACCGGGACAGGGGGCACAAAGCAGTTCTTC
CAWSFTGTGGTKQFF
>TRBJ1-5|TRBV7-9|once|-
TGTGCCAGCAGCCTTACAGGGAGCAATCAGCCCCAGCATTTT
CASSLTGSNQPQHF
>TRBJ1-2|TRBV10-3|-|-
TGTGCCATCAGTGAGTCGAGAGAGGGCTACACCTTC
CAISESREGYTF
>TRBJ2-7|TRBV24-1|-|-
TGTGCCACCAGTTTACAGGGTGGGCCATACGAGCAGTACTTC
CATSLQGGPYEQYF
>TRBJ1-6|TRBV3-1/TRBV3-2|-|-
TGTGCCAGCAGCCAAGGGGGCGGTATGGCAAATTCACCCCTCCACTTT
CASSQGGGMANSPLHF
>TRBJ2-1|TRBV18|once|TRBD1
TGTGCCAGCTCACCTCAGGACAGGGGTACCTACAATGAGCAGTTCTTC
CASSPQDRGTYNEQFF
>TRBJ2-7|TRBV5-8|-|TRBD2
TGTGCCAGCAGCTTGGGGGGCCTAGCGGGAGCCAACGAGCAGTACTTC
CASSLGGLAGANEQYF
>TRBJ1-5|TRBV28|-|TRBD1
TGTGCCAGCAGTCCAGGACAGGGGAGGATTAGTGGCAATCAGCCCCAGCATTTT
CASSPGQGRISGNQPQHF
>TRBJ1-1|TRBV19|-|-
TGTGCCAGTAGTACCGGACAGACGAACACTGAAGCTTTCTTT
CASSTGQTNTEAFF
>TRBJ1-6|TRBV7-3|-|-
TGTGCCAGCAGCTTAGCCGGGGGTAATTCACCCCTCCACTTT
CASSLAGGNSPLHF
>TRBJ2-5|TRBV20-1|once|TRBD2
TGCAGTGCTAGTCCCGGGACTACACAAGAGACCCAGTACTTC
CSASPGTTQETQYF
>TRBJ2-7|TRBV5-1|-|-
TGCGCCAGCAGCTTGGCCTGGGGGGAGAGTGACGAGCAGTACTTC
CASSLAWGESDEQYF
>TRBJ1-3|TRBV7-3|-|-
TGTGCCAGCAGCTTAAAGGGGCCAGGGTGGAATACTGGAAACACCATATATTTT
CASSLKGPGWNTGNTIYF
>TRBJ2-5|TRBV3-1/TRBV3-2|-|-
TGTGCCAGCAGCCAACGAAGGGAGCAGCAAGAGACCCAGTACTTC
CASSQRREQQETQYF
>TRBJ2-5|TRBV7-2|-|-
TGTGCCAGCAGCTTGGCGGGATCCGTCGAGACCCAGTACTTC
CASSLAGSVETQYF
>TRBJ1-2|TRBV4-1|-|TRBD1
TGCGCCAGCAGCCAAGAACGCGACAGGGTGGCGGGCTACACCTTC
CASSQERDRVAGYTF
>TRBJ2-2|TRBV7-3|-|-
TGTGCCAGCAGCTTAGTCCCCTCCGGGGAGCTGTTTTTT
CASSLVPSGELFF
>TRBJ1-2|TRBV19|-|TRBD1
TGTGCCAGTAGTATAGTGGGACAGAGATATGGCTACACCTTC
CASSIVGQRYGYTF